This T cell receptor (beta chain) derives from a study of CD8+ T cells in alopecia areata. Sequencing used cDNA as its template, made by extracting RNA and reverse transcribing it. Clones were sequenced by immunoSEQ multiplex PCR, and TCRdb holds only the in-frame ones, with some missing. Found here are more than 95,000 clones, roughly two fifths of them singletons; the top ten hold about 1.2%. Findings and limits, study-wide: Compared with normal scalp, lesional scalp had higher clonality and more expanded CD8+ clones.

This clone has a handful of counts. Its antigen is currently unknown. The specimen sequenced was CD4+ T cells sorted from blood. The clonotype was recovered from a human donor with alopecia areata.

The CDR3 DNA sequence: TGTGCCAGCAGTTTCGATTTCATCCAAGAGACCCAGTACTTC. Residues: CASSFDFIQETQYF. The chain recombines TRBV6-5 with TRBJ2-5; the D is unclear. CDR1 MNHEY and CDR2 SVGAGI come from the germline V gene. The CDR3 length is 14 residues. V was shortened by 4 bases and J by 1 base, with 10 bases between the two germline ends.